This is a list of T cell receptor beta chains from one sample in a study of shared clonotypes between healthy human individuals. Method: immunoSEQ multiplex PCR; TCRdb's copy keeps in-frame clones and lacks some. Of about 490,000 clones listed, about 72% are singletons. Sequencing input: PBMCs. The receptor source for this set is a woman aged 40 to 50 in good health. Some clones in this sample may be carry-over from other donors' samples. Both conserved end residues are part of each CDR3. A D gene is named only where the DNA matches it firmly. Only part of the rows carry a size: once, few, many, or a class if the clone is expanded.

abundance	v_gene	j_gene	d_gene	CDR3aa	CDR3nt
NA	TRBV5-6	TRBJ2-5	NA	CASSLVNKETQYF	TGTGCCAGCAGCTTGGTGAATAAGGAGACCCAGTACTTC
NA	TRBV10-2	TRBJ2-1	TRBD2	CASTASGSNNEQFF	TGCGCCAGCACGGCTAGCGGGAGTAACAATGAGCAGTTCTTC
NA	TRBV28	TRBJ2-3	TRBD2	CASSTAGGPSFVTDTQYF	TGTGCCAGCAGTACGGCGGGAGGGCCATCATTTGTCACAGATACGCAGTATTTT
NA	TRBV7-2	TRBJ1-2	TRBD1	CASSLAGTGAYGYTF	TGTGCCAGCAGCTTAGCCGGGACAGGCGCCTATGGCTACACCTTC
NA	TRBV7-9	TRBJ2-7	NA	CASSPSGLSSYEQYF	TGTGCCAGCAGCCCAAGCGGACTAAGCTCCTACGAGCAGTACTTC
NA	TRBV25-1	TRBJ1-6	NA	CASSWGNSPLHF	TGTGCCAGTAGCTGGGGTAATTCACCCCTCCACTTT
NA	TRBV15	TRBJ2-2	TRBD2	CATSRGTSGLTGELFF	TGTGCCACCAGCAGAGGGACTAGCGGGCTCACCGGGGAGCTGTTTTTT
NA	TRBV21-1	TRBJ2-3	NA	CASRTGLADYTQYF	TGTGCCAGCCGAACGGGACTAGCGGATTATACGCAGTATTTT
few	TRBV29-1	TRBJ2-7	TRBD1	CSAERTGKSPYEQYF	TGCAGCGCGGAAAGGACAGGGAAGAGCCCCTACGAGCAGTACTTC
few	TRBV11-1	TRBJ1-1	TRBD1	CASSSTGGRGLYEGAFF	TGTGCCAGCAGCTCTACAGGGGGCAGGGGGCTCTACGAGGGAGCTTTCTTT
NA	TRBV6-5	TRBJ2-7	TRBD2	CASSPGLAGVHEQYF	TGTGCCAGCAGTCCTGGACTAGCGGGAGTTCACGAGCAGTACTTC
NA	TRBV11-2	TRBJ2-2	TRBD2	CASSPSGATGELFF	TGTGCCAGCAGCCCAAGCGGGGCCACCGGGGAGCTGTTTTTT
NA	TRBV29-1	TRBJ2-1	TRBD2	CSAMTSGSSYNEQFF	TGCAGCGCCATGACTAGCGGGAGCTCCTACAATGAGCAGTTCTTC
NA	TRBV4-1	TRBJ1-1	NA	CASSQTGNEAFF	TGCGCCAGCAGCCAGACGGGGAATGAGGCTTTCTTT
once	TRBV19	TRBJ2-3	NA	CASSPLGLDTQYF	TGTGCCAGTAGCCCACTGGGGTTGGATACGCAGTATTTT
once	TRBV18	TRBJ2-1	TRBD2	CASSPQPGTTIYNEQFF	TGTGCCAGCTCACCCCAACCCGGGACTACGATATACAATGAGCAGTTCTTC
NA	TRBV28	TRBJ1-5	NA	CASKYSNQPQHF	TGTGCCAGTAAGTATAGCAATCAGCCCCAGCATTTT
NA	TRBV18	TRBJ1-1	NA	CASSPTRARNTEAFF	TGTGCCAGCTCACCAACAAGGGCGCGCAACACTGAAGCTTTCTTT
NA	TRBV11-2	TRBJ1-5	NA	CASSLDLGEAQPQHF	TGTGCCAGCAGCTTAGATCTGGGGGAGGCTCAGCCCCAGCATTTT
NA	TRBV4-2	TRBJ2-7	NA	CASSLEPYSYEQYF	TGTGCCAGCAGCCTCGAACCTTACAGCTACGAGCAGTACTTC
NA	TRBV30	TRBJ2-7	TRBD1	CAWRTGGSYEQYF	TGTGCCTGGAGGACAGGGGGGTCCTACGAGCAGTACTTC
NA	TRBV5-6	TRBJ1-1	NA	CASSFALGTNTEAFF	TGTGCCAGCAGCTTTGCTCTAGGCACGAACACTGAAGCTTTCTTT
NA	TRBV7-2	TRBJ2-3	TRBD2	CASSFSSGSPTDTQYF	TGTGCCAGCAGCTTTAGTAGCGGGAGCCCCACAGATACGCAGTATTTT
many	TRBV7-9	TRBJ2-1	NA	CASSLGGPSLQFF	TGTGCCAGCAGCTTAGGGGGACCATCGTTGCAGTTCTTC
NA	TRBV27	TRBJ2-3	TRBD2	CASSSLRTSGSLDTQYF	TGTGCCAGCAGTTCACTTCGGACTAGCGGGAGTTTGGATACGCAGTATTTT
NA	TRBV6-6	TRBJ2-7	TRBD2	CASRGAGSSYEQYF	TGTGCCAGCAGGGGAGCGGGATCCTCCTACGAGCAGTACTTC
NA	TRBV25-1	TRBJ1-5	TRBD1	CASSPPGGTSNQPQHF	TGTGCCAGCAGTCCCCCAGGGGGCACAAGCAATCAGCCCCAGCATTTT
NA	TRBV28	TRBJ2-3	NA	CASSFLGRSTDTQYF	TGTGCCAGCAGTTTTTTGGGGCGTAGCACAGATACGCAGTATTTT
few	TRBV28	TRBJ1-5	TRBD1	CASKTGGINQPQHF	TGTGCCAGCAAGACAGGGGGCATCAATCAGCCCCAGCATTTT
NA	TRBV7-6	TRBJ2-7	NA	CASSLAPVYSYEQYF	TGTGCCAGCAGCTTAGCGCCGGTGTACTCCTACGAGCAGTACTTC
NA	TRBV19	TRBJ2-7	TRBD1	CASSIVWTGGTEQYF	TGTGCCAGTAGTATAGTCTGGACAGGGGGTACCGAGCAGTACTTC
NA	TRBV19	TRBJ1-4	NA	CASSIRRFGEKLFF	TGTGCCAGTAGTATACGACGGTTTGGCGAAAAACTGTTTTTT
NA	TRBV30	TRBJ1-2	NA	CAWSSTVPTF	TGTGCCTGGAGCTCGACGGTTCCCACCTTC
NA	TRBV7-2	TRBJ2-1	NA	CASSSDWSSYNEQFF	TGTGCCAGCAGCTCCGACTGGAGCTCCTACAATGAGCAGTTCTTC
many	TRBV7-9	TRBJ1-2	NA	CASSLGGFWAHF	TGTGCCAGCAGCTTAGGAGGGTTTTGGGCCCACTTC
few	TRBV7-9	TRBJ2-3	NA	CASSLYSYSADTQYF	TGTGCCAGCAGCTTATATAGCTATAGCGCAGATACGCAGTATTTT
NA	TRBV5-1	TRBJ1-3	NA	CASSNGPSSGNTIYF	TGCGCCAGCAGCAACGGCCCTAGCTCTGGAAACACCATATATTTT
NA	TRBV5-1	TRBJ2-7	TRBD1	CASSPGTGGPYEQYF	TGCGCCAGCAGCCCCGGGACAGGGGGCCCCTACGAGCAGTACTTC
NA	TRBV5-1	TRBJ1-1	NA	CASSYVSVGDTEAFF	TGCGCCAGCAGCTACGTCAGTGTAGGGGACACTGAAGCTTTCTTT
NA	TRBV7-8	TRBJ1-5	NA	CASSFVVGDLYSNQPQHF	TGTGCCAGCAGCTTCGTAGTGGGGGACCTTTATAGCAATCAGCCCCAGCATTTT
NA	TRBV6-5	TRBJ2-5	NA	CATSLGRQETQYF	TGTGCCACCAGCCTGGGCAGACAAGAGACCCAGTACTTC
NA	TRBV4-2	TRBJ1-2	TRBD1	CASSQFLGGTGHYGYTF	TGTGCCAGCAGCCAGTTTTTGGGAGGGACAGGGCACTATGGCTACACCTTC
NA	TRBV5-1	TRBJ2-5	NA	CASSPGQTQETQYF	TGCGCCAGCAGCCCAGGACAGACCCAAGAGACCCAGTACTTC
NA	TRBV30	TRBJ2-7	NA	CAWGIIYEQYF	TGTGCCTGGGGTATCATCTACGAGCAGTACTTC